The TCR beta chain under discussion was sequenced for a study of T cell responses to AZD1222 COVID-19 vaccine. General study findings and limits: The repertoires were collected only after the peak T cell response. White British ancestry dominated among donors, who included more females, and clonal diversity was possibly underestimated.

A remark on this clone: Its specificity is not known.

Only in-frame clones appear in the TCRdb table, and some are missing; sequencing was by immunoSEQ multiplex PCR. Here the sample spans over 120,000 clones, 85% to 95% being singletons. The CDR3 length is 14 residues. Trimming pared 0 bases from V and 12 bases from J, leaving 15 bases between. The germline V gene encodes CDR1 MGHRA and CDR2 YSYEKL. This TCR came from an adult in good health. The chain employs TRBV4-1 and TRBJ2-1; D is ambiguous. This material consisted of peripheral blood, taken on day 0 of AZD1222 vaccination. In nucleotides, the CDR3 is TGCGCCAGCAGCCAAGAAGTAGGTGGGGTTTTGCAGTTCTTC. It encodes CASSQEVGGVLQFF.